This T cell receptor (beta chain) was recovered during a study of shared clonotypes between healthy human individuals. Measured with immunoSEQ multiplex PCR; TCRdb has only the in-frame clones, and not every one. The table shows around 2.5 million clones, with roughly 93% occurring only once. This TCR came from a man younger than 35 in good health. Some clones in this sample may be carry-over from other donors' samples. Sequences were obtained from naive CD4+ T cells from PBMCs. Described subset: CD45RA+ positively selected.

CDR3 protein: CASSLPLVPDTQYF. The CDR3 nucleotides are TGTGCCAGCAGTTTACCGCTAGTGCCTGATACGCAGTATTTT. The V gene is TRBV28, the J gene TRBJ2-3; D gene uncertain. V gave up 2 bases and J gave up 6 bases, with 12 bases separating them. Germline CDR1 and CDR2: MDHEN and SYDVKM. The CDR3 covers 14 residues.